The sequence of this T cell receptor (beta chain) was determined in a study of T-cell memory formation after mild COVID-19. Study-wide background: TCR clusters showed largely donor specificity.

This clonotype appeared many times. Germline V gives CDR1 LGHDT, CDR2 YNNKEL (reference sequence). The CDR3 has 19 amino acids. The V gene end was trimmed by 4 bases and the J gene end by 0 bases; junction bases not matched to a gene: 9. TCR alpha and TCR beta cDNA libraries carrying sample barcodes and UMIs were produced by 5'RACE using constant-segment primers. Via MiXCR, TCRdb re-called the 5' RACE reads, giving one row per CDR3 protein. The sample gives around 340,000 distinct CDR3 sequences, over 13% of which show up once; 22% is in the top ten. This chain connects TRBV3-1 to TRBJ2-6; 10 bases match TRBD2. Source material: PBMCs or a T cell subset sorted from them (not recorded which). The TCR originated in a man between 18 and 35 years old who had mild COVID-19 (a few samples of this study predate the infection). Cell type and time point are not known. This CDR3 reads CASSRKISGGFSGANVLTF. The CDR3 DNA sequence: TGTGCCAGCAGCCGGAAGATTAGCGGGGGGTTCTCTGGGGCCAACGTCCTGACTTTC.